This T cell receptor (beta chain) was documented in a study of regulatory T cells in long-lasting Graves disease. General observations from the study: Reduced TCR diversity was observed in persistent Graves' patients versus newly diagnosed patients. Persistent disease preferred TRBV28, TRBJ1-2 and TRBJ2-5; new disease, TRBV20-1 and TRBJ2-1.

The CDR3 contains 19 residues. Germline CDR1 reads MDHEN; CDR2 reads SYDVKM. Trimming removed 3 bases from V and 5 bases from J; junction bases left unmatched: 12. Building of the TCR beta libraries involved iRepertoire HTBI primers and Arm-PCR of CDR3 regions. From the multiplex PCR reads, TCRdb called clonotypes with MiXCR, one entry per CDR3 protein. The repertoire has almost 450,000 distinct CDR3 sequences, roughly 15% of them found once; the top ten carry around 10%. This clonotype was detected ten times or more. The antigen remains unidentified. Time point: newly diagnosed GD, antithyroid drugs for less than 3 months. PBMC RNA was the source of the TCR library. In addition, the sample was reused for a study of T cells in Graves' hyperthyroidism and ophthalmopathy.

The clonotype originates from a woman between 25 and 40 years old with Graves disease. This specimen consisted of peripheral blood mononuclear cells (PBMCs), obtained at new diagnosis, from a patient treated with antithyroid drugs. This chain connects TRBV28 to TRBJ2-1; 14 bases fit TRBD2. CDR3 bases: TGTGCCAGCAGTTTTAAGGGACTAGCGGGAGAGTTCCCTGACAATGAGCAGTTCTTC. Its translation is CASSFKGLAGEFPDNEQFF.